The next 22 T cell receptor beta chains were all read from a single sample in a study of cytomegalovirus exposure and HLA in healthy donors (dated by TCRdb to 2016 to 2017). The library was prepared using the immunoSEQ multiplex PCR assay. A mixture of 60 forward primers for TCR Vbeta segments and 13 reverse primers for TCR Jbeta segments was used in the multiplex PCR. The clones in this table, taken by TCRdb from immuneACCESS, are in-frame only. Not every clone is retained; where verified, under half of the shortfall comes from an unresolved V gene, and the cause of the rest is unknown. The sample has around 87,000 clones on record, 81% of them singletons. Clones ranked in the top ten supply 1% to 1.5% of the sample. The material sequenced was PBMCs. Receptors were obtained from a girl aged 2-10 years in good health and CMV-seropositive.

The chain is built from TRBV19 and TRBJ1-5; TRBD1 aligns across 7 bases. Germline V gene lookup returns CDR1 LNHDA and CDR2 SQIVND (reference sequence). V trimming: 4 bases; J trimming: 3 bases; junction bases outside the gene matches: 9. The CDR3 is made up of 16 amino acids. Here the CDR3 reads CASSNWTGGANQPQHF. CDR3 DNA: TGTGCCAGTAGTAACTGGACAGGAGGGGCCAATCAGCCCCAGCATTTT.

V and J are TRBV6-5 and TRBJ2-7, with 7 bases fitting TRBD1. The CDR3 is 16 residues long. Germline V gives CDR1 MNHEY, CDR2 SVGAGI. The trim removed 2 bases at V and 3 bases at J, leaving 10 bases unmatched. CDR3 coding DNA: TGTGCCAGCAGTTACACCGGTTCCTCAGGGGGCTACGAGCAGTACTTC. Translating gives CASSYTGSSGGYEQYF.

The J gene is TRBJ2-6, the V gene TRBV2, with D hard to call. This CDR3 region has 14 residues. Per the germline V gene, CDR1 is SNHLY and CDR2 is FYNNEI. Trimming pared 6 bases from V and 0 bases from J, leaving 6 bases between. The CDR3, as DNA: TGTGCCAGCAGCCAAATCTCTGGGGCCAACGTCCTGACTTTC. Translating gives CASSQISGANVLTF.

The J gene is TRBJ1-1, the V gene TRBV6-5; no firm D call. The CDR3 covers 14 residues. Per germline, CDR1 MNHEY and CDR2 SVGAGI. V lost 2 bases and J 0 bases, leaving 7 bases between the germline ends. The CDR3 sequence is CASSYREMNTEAFF. CDR3 nucleotides: TGTGCCAGCAGTTACCGGGAAATGAACACTGAAGCTTTCTTT.

The rearrangement joins TRBV4-1 to TRBJ2-7, with 9 bases fitting TRBD2. V shed 3 bases, J shed 5 bases, and the junction held 11 bases outside the gene matches. The germline CDR1 and CDR2 sequences are MGHRA and YSYEKL. The CDR3 contains 16 residues. The CDR3 sequence: CASSHFVAGVSHEQYF. The CDR3 region has the DNA TGCGCCAGCAGCCATTTCGTAGCGGGAGTATCCCACGAGCAGTACTTC.

V usage is TRBV19 and J usage is TRBJ1-2, with D perhaps matching TRBD1 (6 bases). CDR1 LNHDA and CDR2 SQIVND come from the germline V gene (reference sequence). This CDR3 spans 13 amino acids. The V gene lost 8 bases and the J gene lost 3 bases, with 13 bases spanning the gap. This CDR3 is CASAGAVDYGYTF. CDR3 sequence (DNA): TGTGCCAGTGCAGGGGCGGTTGACTATGGCTACACCTTC.

This chain connects TRBV6-5 to TRBJ1-6; perhaps TRBD1 as D (6 bases). Germline CDR1 reads MNHEY; CDR2 reads SVGAGI. The CDR3 is 16 residues long. V dropped 2 bases and J dropped 5 bases, with 13 bases sitting between them. The CDR3 DNA is TGTGCCAGCAGTTACCAACTTGACAGGAATAATTCACCCCTCCACTTT. It specifies CASSYQLDRNNSPLHF.

The chain has TRBV6-5 and TRBJ2-3, with TRBD1 as a possible D gene (5 bases). The CDR3 covers 15 residues. Trimming pared 5 bases from V and 0 bases from J, leaving 12 bases between. Germline lookup yields CDR1 MNHEY and CDR2 SVGAGI. As DNA, the CDR3 is TGTGCCAGCAGTAACAGGATCTCTAGCACAGATACGCAGTATTTT. It yields the protein CASSNRISSTDTQYF.

J is TRBJ2-5 and V is TRBV28, with 10 bases fitting TRBD2. Germline trimming cut 6 bases from V and 3 bases from J; bases unmatched to any gene: 4. Germline lookup yields CDR1 MDHEN and CDR2 SYDVKM. This CDR3 is 14 amino acids long. The CDR3 loop is CASSGLAGEETQYF. The CDR3 DNA is TGTGCCAGCAGCGGGCTAGCGGGAGAAGAGACCCAGTACTTC.

This rearrangement joins TRBV18 to TRBJ2-7, with 8 bases fitting TRBD1. Germline-derived CDR1 and CDR2 are KGHSH and LQKENI. Trimming removed 3 bases from V and 0 bases from J; junction bases left unmatched: 4. This CDR3 is 15 amino acids long. The CDR3 DNA follows: TGTGCCAGCTCACCGGGACAGGAAAGCTCCTACGAGCAGTACTTC. This sequence encodes CASSPGQESSYEQYF.

The rearrangement joins TRBV7-2 to TRBJ2-2; no clear D. From germline, CDR1 is SGHTA and CDR2 FQGNSA. V lost 1 base, J lost 3 bases, and 12 bases lay in between. This CDR3 is 16 amino acids long. This CDR3 is CASSLVLSHDTGELFF. The CDR3 DNA follows: TGTGCCAGCAGCTTAGTCCTAAGTCACGACACCGGGGAGCTGTTTTTT.

V gene TRBV6-1 combines with J gene TRBJ1-2, with a tentative D call TRBD1 (5 bases). V was pared by 1 base and J by 6 bases, with 18 bases between. The CDR3 has 16 residues. CDR1 and CDR2 (germline): MNHNS, SASEGT. The CDR3 region is CASSEDRGGTVHGYTF. The CDR3 DNA reads TGTGCCAGCAGTGAAGATCGGGGGGGGACGGTGCATGGCTACACCTTC.

CDR3 residues: CASSLDRNYGYTF. CDR3 bases: TGTGCCAGCAGTTTAGACAGGAACTATGGCTACACCTTC. The chain is built from TRBV28 and TRBJ1-2; possibly TRBD1 for D (6 bases). The germline V gene has CDR1 MDHEN and CDR2 SYDVKM. Trimming pared 2 bases from V and 2 bases from J, leaving 6 bases between. The CDR3 is 13 residues long.

The chain's CDR3 is CASNPGGGGRNEQYF. In DNA form, the CDR3 reads TGTGCCAGCAACCCCGGCGGAGGCGGCAGGAACGAGCAGTACTTC. The chain is built from TRBV28 and TRBJ2-7, with D maybe TRBD2 (5 bases). This CDR3 region has 15 residues. Germline V gene lookup returns CDR1 MDHEN and CDR2 SYDVKM. The V end lost 7 bases, the J end lost 5 bases, and 21 bases lay between the germline ends.

This rearrangement joins TRBV6-1 to TRBJ2-1; 10 positions match TRBD2. V shed 7 bases and J 2 bases; nucleotides not matched to a gene: 5. Per germline, CDR1 MNHNS and CDR2 SASEGT. This CDR3 region has 15 residues. In nucleotides, the CDR3 is TGTGCCAGCACGGAACTAGCGGGAACCTACAATGAGCAGTTCTTC. It encodes CASTELAGTYNEQFF.

The chain links TRBV5-8 to TRBJ1-1; TRBD1 matches 12 bases. This CDR3 spans 15 amino acids. CDR1 is SGHTS and CDR2 is YDEGEE in the germline V gene. Germline trimming cut 4 bases from V and 7 bases from J; bases unmatched to any gene: 8. The CDR3 DNA reads as TGTGCCAGCAGCCTACCGGGACAGGGGGCAAGTGAAGCTTTCTTT. This encodes CASSLPGQGASEAFF.

The chain employs TRBV30 and TRBJ1-2; no clear D gene. CDR1 and CDR2 (germline): GTSNPN, SVGIG (reference sequence). The CDR3 is 12 residues long. With 0 bases removed from V and 2 bases from J, the gap between germline ends came to 4 bases. This chain's CDR3 is CAWSVLNYGYTF. CDR3 bases: TGTGCCTGGAGTGTACTGAACTATGGCTACACCTTC.

The genes are TRBV4-3 and TRBJ2-2; 12 bases map to TRBD2. The V gene's germline CDR1 is LGHNA and CDR2 YSLEER. The length of the CDR3 is 21 residues. V lost 0 bases and J lost 9; bases outside the gene matches: 20. The CDR3 bases are TGCGCCAGCAGCCAAGAATTACTCTCCGGACTAGCGGGGATCCCAGGCCGGGAGCTGTTTTTT. It specifies CASSQELLSGLAGIPGRELFF.

The rearrangement uses TRBV25-1 and TRBJ2-7; 9 nucleotides agree with TRBD2. J was trimmed by 3 bases and V by 5 bases; bases with no gene match: 14. From germline, CDR1 is MGHDK and CDR2 SYGVNS. The CDR3 is 17 amino acids. The CDR3 protein is CASSSRGETSGNYEQYF. CDR3 DNA sequence: TGTGCCAGCAGTTCCCGGGGGGAGACTAGCGGAAACTACGAGCAGTACTTC.

This clone has just a few counts. The chain recombines TRBV29-1 with TRBJ1-1, with unresolved D. The V gene lost 5 bases and the J gene lost 2 bases, with 18 bases spanning the gap. The CDR3 contains 15 residues. CDR1 and CDR2 (germline): SQVTM, ANQGSEA. The CDR3 spells CSVSLELGSNTEAFF. The CDR3 DNA sequence: TGCAGCGTTAGTCTGGAATTGGGGAGCAACACTGAAGCTTTCTTT.

The chain carries TRBV6-1 and TRBJ1-5, with a possible D match to TRBD1 (5 bases). CDR1 and CDR2 from the germline V gene are MNHNS and SASEGT. Between the trimmed V and J ends, which lost 4 bases and 7 bases, there was a span of 11 bases. The CDR3 contains 13 residues. The CDR3 reads CASSATVGQPQHF. The CDR3 coding sequence is TGTGCCAGCAGTGCGACAGTCGGGCAGCCCCAGCATTTT.

The genes are TRBV25-1 and TRBJ1-5; the D gene is possibly TRBD1 (6 bases). This CDR3 spans 14 amino acids. With 1 base removed from V and 4 bases from J, the gap between germline ends came to 8 bases. Germline lookup yields CDR1 MGHDK and CDR2 SYGVNS. CDR3 residues: CASSESGQNQPQHF. The CDR3 DNA reads TGTGCCAGCAGTGAATCAGGACAGAATCAGCCCCAGCATTTT.